Listed here are 17 T cell receptor beta chains from one sample, sequenced in a study of CXCR3-negative and CXCR3-positive naive CD8 T cells. The method, 5' RACE with UMI labels, was used to prepare the TRB cDNA libraries. TCRdb re-called the 5' RACE reads; every CDR3 protein appears as one record, without DNA. In all, the sample yields tens of thousands of distinct CDR3 sequences. The sequenced sample was naive CXCR3- CD8+ T cells from blood. Noted subset: CD45RO-CCR7+CD27+CD95- naive CD8+ T cells lacking CXCR3 (TNR3-). The receptors come from a human donor in good health. Some clones in this sample may be carry-over from other donors' samples.

V usage is TRBV4-1 and J usage is TRBJ1-1; TCRdb gives TRBD1 as the D gene, but with no DNA this cannot be confirmed. Per the germline V gene, CDR1 is MGHRA and CDR2 is YSYEKL. The CDR3 length is 16 residues. The CDR3 loop reads CASSQVGRAWGSEAFF.

The V call is TRBV7-9, the J call TRBJ1-2; absent DNA, TCRdb's TRBD1 call cannot be checked. The length of the CDR3 is 14 residues. Germline-derived CDR1 and CDR2 are SEHNR and FQNEAQ (reference sequence). The CDR3 region is CASSPTTGASGYTF.

The chain links TRBV29-1 to TRBJ2-1; TCRdb reports TRBD1, a call that lacks DNA to check it against. Germline CDR1 reads SQVTM; CDR2 reads ANQGSEA. CDR3 size: 14 residues. Here the CDR3 reads CSVFVTAPYNEQFF.

The chain couples TRBV7-2 to TRBJ2-7; TCRdb calls TRBD1, which cannot be checked without DNA. The length of the CDR3 is 14 residues. Germline CDR1 and CDR2: SGHTA and FQGNSA. The CDR3 spells CASSFGGSSYEQYF.

The chain combines TRBV20-1 with TRBJ2-7; TCRdb reports TRBD2, a call that lacks DNA to check it against. The CDR3 consists of 14 residues. Germline lookup yields CDR1 DFQATT and CDR2 SNEGSKA (reference sequence). CDR3 residues: CSARVYGEAYEQYF.

This CDR3 reads CASSPPLASGRAGELFF. V gene TRBV7-9 combines with J gene TRBJ2-2; checking the TCRdb D call of TRBD2 is not possible without DNA. This CDR3 spans 17 amino acids. Germline CDR1 SEHNR, CDR2 FQNEAQ (reference sequence).

V usage is TRBV7-9 and J usage is TRBJ2-7; TCRdb's assignment of TRBD2 cannot be checked, as there is no DNA. CDR1 is SEHNR and CDR2 is FQNEAQ in the germline V gene (reference sequence). The CDR3 length is 16 residues. Here the CDR3 reads CASSTPRLAGGYEQYF. Complete variable domain (other parts from reference TRBV7-9 and TRBJ2-7): DTGVSQNPRHKITKRGQNVTFRCDPISEHNRLYWYRQTLGQGPEFLTYFQNEAQLEKSRLLSDRFSAERPKGSFSTLEIQRTEQGDSAMYLCASSTPRLAGGYEQYFGPGTRLTVT.

CDR3 loop: CASSLSPENTEAFF. The chain uses TRBV7-9 and TRBJ1-1. CDR1 SEHNR and CDR2 FQNEAQ come from the germline V gene (reference sequence). The CDR3 runs to 14 residues.

The chain is built from TRBV11-3 and TRBJ1-1; TCRdb names TRBD1, which stays unverified in the absence of DNA. The CDR3 consists of 14 residues. The germline gives CDR1 SGHNT, CDR2 YENEEA. CDR3 sequence reads: CASSLQRGGPEAFF.

The V and J genes are TRBV29-1 and TRBJ2-7; TCRdb proposes TRBD1, but this gene call is untestable without DNA. The CDR3 has 15 residues. Germline V gives CDR1 SQVTM, CDR2 ANQGSEA. The CDR3 here is CSVEIPSPGGIEQYF.

This rearrangement joins TRBV5-1 to TRBJ2-1; TCRdb reports TRBD1, a call that lacks DNA to check it against. CDR3 length: 16 amino acids. Germline assignment: CDR1 SGHRS and CDR2 YFSETQ. CDR3 protein: CASSLGYLRQDNEQFF. Filled out from reference TRBV5-1 and TRBJ2-1, the complete variable domain reads KAGVTQTPRYLIKTRGQQVTLSCSPISGHRSVSWYQQTPGQGLQFLFEYFSETQRNKGNFPGRFSGRQFSNSRSEMNVSTLELGDSALYLCASSLGYLRQDNEQFFGPGTRLTVL.

The chain couples TRBV9 to TRBJ2-1; with no DNA, the TCRdb D assignment of TRBD2 cannot be verified. Germline V gene sequence: CDR1 SGDLS, CDR2 YYNGEE. This CDR3 contains 13 residues. The CDR3 sequence is CASSVGAGGLQFF.

V is TRBV29-1 and J is TRBJ2-2; the TCRdb call, TRBD1, lacks DNA for checking. The CDR3 is 15 amino acids. Germline V lookup: CDR1 SQVTM, CDR2 ANQGSEA. The CDR3 reads CSAEVSDRVIGELFF.

The chain is built from TRBV18 and TRBJ2-7. CDR3 size: 14 residues. Germline loops: CDR1 KGHSH, CDR2 LQKENI. CDR3 protein: CASSPAGNPYEQYF.

The rearrangement links TRBV29-1 to TRBJ2-3. This CDR3 has 13 amino acids. Germline V gene data show CDR1 as SQVTM and CDR2 as ANQGSEA. CDR3 residues: CSVEEGNTDTQYF.

This rearrangement joins TRBV7-9 to TRBJ2-1. CDR1 is SEHNR and CDR2 is FQNEAQ in the germline V gene (reference sequence). CDR3 length equals 12 residues. CDR3 region: CASSLGRNEQFF.

The chain is built from TRBV12-5 and TRBJ2-1; TCRdb proposes TRBD1, but this gene call is untestable without DNA. The germline V gene encodes CDR1 LGHNT and CDR2 FRNRAP. The CDR3 extends over 14 amino acids. CDR3 sequence reads: CASGIAGGYNEQFF.